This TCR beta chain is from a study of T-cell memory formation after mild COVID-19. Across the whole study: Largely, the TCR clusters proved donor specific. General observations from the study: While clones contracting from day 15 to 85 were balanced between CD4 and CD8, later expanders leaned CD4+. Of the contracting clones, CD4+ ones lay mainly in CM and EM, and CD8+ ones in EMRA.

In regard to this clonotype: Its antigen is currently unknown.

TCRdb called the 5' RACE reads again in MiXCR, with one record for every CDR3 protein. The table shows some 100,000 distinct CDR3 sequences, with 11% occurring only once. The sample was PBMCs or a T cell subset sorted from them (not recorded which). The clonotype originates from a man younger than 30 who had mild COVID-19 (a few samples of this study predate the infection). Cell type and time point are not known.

The CDR3 region has the DNA TGTGCCAGCAGTTTAACCAGGGCCTATGGCTACACCTTC. Translated: CASSLTRAYGYTF. This rearrangement joins TRBV27 to TRBJ1-2; perhaps TRBD1 as D (5 bases). V lost 2 bases, J lost 4 bases, and 8 bases lay in between. CDR3 size: 13 residues. Germline CDR1 reads MNHEY; CDR2 reads SMNVEV (reference sequence).